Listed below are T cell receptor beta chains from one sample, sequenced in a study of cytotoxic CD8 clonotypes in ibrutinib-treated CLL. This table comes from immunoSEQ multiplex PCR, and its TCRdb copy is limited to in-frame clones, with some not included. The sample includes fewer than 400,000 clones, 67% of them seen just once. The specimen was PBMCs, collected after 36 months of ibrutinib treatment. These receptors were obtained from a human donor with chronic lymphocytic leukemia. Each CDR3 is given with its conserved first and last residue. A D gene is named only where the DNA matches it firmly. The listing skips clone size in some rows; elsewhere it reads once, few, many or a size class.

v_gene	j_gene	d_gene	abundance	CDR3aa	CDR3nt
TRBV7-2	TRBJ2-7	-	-	CASSLARGMTEQYF	TGTGCCAGCAGCTTAGCCCGGGGAATGACCGAGCAGTACTTC
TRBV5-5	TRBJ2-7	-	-	CASSLAGGPGYEQYF	TGTGCCAGCAGCTTGGCCGGGGGGCCAGGCTACGAGCAGTACTTC
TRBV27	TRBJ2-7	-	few	CASSLARTSYEQYF	TGTGCCAGCAGTTTAGCCAGGACCTCCTACGAGCAGTACTTC
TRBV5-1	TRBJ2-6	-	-	CASSLGYGSGANVLTF	TGCGCCAGCAGCTTGGGGTACGGCTCTGGGGCCAACGTCCTGACTTTC
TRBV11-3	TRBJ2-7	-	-	CASSLVASGYEQYF	TGTGCCAGCAGCTTAGTAGCTAGTGGTTACGAGCAGTACTTC
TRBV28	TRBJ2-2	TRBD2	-	CASSFSGSSDPNTGELFF	TGTGCCAGCAGTTTTAGCGGGAGTTCTGACCCGAACACCGGGGAGCTGTTTTTT
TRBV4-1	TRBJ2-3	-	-	CASSQLLSEIGTDTQYF	TGCGCCAGCAGCCAATTACTTAGCGAAATAGGTACAGATACGCAGTATTTT
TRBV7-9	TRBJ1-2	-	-	CASSLGGGADGYTF	TGTGCCAGCAGCTTAGGAGGCGGGGCTGATGGCTACACCTTC
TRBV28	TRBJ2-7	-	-	CASSWVMRVEGPTSYEQYF	TGTGCCAGCAGTTGGGTGATGCGTGTCGAGGGCCCTACCTCCTACGAGCAGTACTTC
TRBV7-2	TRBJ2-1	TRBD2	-	CASSSSGASYNEQFF	TGTGCCAGCAGCTCAAGCGGGGCCTCCTACAATGAGCAGTTCTTC
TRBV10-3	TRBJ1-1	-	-	CAISVGGAREAFF	TGTGCCATCAGTGTGGGGGGAGCCCGTGAAGCTTTCTTT
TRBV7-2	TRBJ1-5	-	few	CASSLSRGYQPQHF	TGTGCCAGCAGCTTAAGCAGGGGTTATCAGCCCCAGCATTTT
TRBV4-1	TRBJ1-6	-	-	CASSQGLGLKDNSPLHF	TGCGCCAGCAGCCAAGGGTTAGGCCTGAAGGATAATTCACCCCTCCACTTT
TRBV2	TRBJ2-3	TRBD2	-	CASSGLAGSTDTQYF	TGTGCCAGCAGCGGACTAGCGGGAAGCACAGATACGCAGTATTTT
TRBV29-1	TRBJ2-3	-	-	CSVGNEWLTSTDTQYF	TGCAGCGTTGGGAATGAATGGCTTACTAGCACAGATACGCAGTATTTT
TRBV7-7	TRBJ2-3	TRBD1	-	CASSRTGGYTDTQYF	TGTGCCAGCAGCCGGACAGGGGGCTACACAGATACGCAGTATTTT
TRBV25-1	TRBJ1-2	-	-	CASSARELNGYTF	TGTGCCAGCAGTGCCAGGGAACTCAATGGCTACACCTTC
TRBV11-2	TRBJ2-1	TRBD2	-	CASSFGLAGNSYNEQFF	TGTGCCAGCAGCTTTGGACTAGCGGGAAACTCCTACAATGAGCAGTTCTTC
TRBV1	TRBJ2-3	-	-	CTSSPGYTSTQYF	TGCACCAGCAGCCCTGGTTACACAAGTACGCAGTATTTT
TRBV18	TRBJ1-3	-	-	CASSPVVDSGNTIYF	TGTGCCAGCTCCCCAGTCGTGGACTCTGGAAACACCATATATTTT
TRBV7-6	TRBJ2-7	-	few	CASSLAFHEQYF	TGTGCCAGCAGCTTAGCGTTTCACGAGCAGTACTTC
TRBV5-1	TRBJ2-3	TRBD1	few	CASSVTGITDTQYF	TGCGCCAGCAGCGTGACAGGGATCACAGATACGCAGTATTTT
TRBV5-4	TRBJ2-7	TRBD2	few	CASSLLVSGRWEQYF	TGTGCCAGCAGCTTGTTGGTTAGCGGGAGGTGGGAGCAGTACTTC
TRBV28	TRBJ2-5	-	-	CASSLQGRETQYF	TGTGCCAGCAGTTTACAGGGTCGAGAGACCCAGTACTTC
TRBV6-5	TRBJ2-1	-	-	CASSYSSYNEQFF	TGTGCCAGCAGTTACTCGTCATACAATGAGCAGTTCTTC
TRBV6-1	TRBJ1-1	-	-	CASMPDLNTEAFF	TGTGCCAGCATGCCGGATCTGAACACTGAAGCTTTCTTT
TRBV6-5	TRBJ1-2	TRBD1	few	CASGTGSWDGYTF	TGTGCCAGCGGGACAGGGTCGTGGGATGGCTACACCTTC
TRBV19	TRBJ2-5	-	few	CASSKGPGWGTGTQYF	TGTGCCAGTAGTAAAGGTCCAGGGTGGGGGACGGGGACCCAGTACTTC
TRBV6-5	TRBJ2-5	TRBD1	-	CASSMDRTQETQYF	TGTGCCAGCAGCATGGACAGGACTCAAGAGACCCAGTACTTC
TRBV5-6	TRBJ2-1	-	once	CASSSGLDNEQFF	TGTGCCAGCAGTTCGGGGCTGGACAATGAGCAGTTCTTC
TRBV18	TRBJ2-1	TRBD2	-	CASSRWTSGSYNEQFF	TGTGCCAGCTCACGATGGACTAGCGGCTCCTACAATGAGCAGTTCTTC
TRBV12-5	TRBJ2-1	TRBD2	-	CASAAGWLAGGNEQFF	TGTGCTAGTGCCGCCGGGTGGCTAGCGGGGGGCAATGAGCAGTTCTTC
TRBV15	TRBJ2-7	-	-	CATSRIQGNEQYF	TGTGCCACCAGCAGGATTCAGGGGAACGAGCAGTACTTC
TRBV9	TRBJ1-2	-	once	CASSPKGSRGYTF	TGTGCCAGCAGTCCAAAGGGGTCGCGGGGCTACACCTTC
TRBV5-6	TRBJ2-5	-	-	CASSLPFQETQYF	TGTGCCAGCAGCTTGCCTTTCCAAGAGACCCAGTACTTC
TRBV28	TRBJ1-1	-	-	CASSLQGGAITEAFF	TGTGCCAGCAGTTTACAGGGTGGGGCCATCACTGAAGCTTTCTTT
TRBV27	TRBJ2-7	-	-	CASSLISRVRYEQYF	TGTGCCAGCAGTTTAATTTCCAGGGTACGGTACGAGCAGTACTTC
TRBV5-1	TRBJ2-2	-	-	CASSLVPPNTGELFF	TGCGCCAGCAGCTTGGTCCCTCCGAACACCGGGGAGCTGTTTTTT
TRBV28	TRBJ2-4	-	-	CASSQQGARNIQYF	TGTGCCAGCAGTCAACAGGGTGCGCGGAACATTCAGTACTTC
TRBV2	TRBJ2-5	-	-	CASSEGWGDQETQYF	TGTGCCAGCAGTGAGGGCTGGGGGGACCAAGAGACCCAGTACTTC
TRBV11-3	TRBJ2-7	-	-	CASSSRFGYEQYF	TGTGCCAGCAGCTCCAGGTTTGGCTACGAGCAGTACTTC
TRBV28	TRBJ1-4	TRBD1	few	CASSLDRGSEKLFF	TGTGCCAGCAGCCTCGACAGGGGTAGTGAAAAACTGTTTTTT
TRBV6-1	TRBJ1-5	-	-	CARRGVDQPQHF	TGTGCCAGGCGCGGGGTGGACCAGCCCCAGCATTTT
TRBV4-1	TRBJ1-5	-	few	CASSPSWGNQPQHF	TGCGCCAGCAGCCCGAGCTGGGGCAATCAGCCCCAGCATTTT
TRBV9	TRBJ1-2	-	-	CASSVADNFYGYTF	TGTGCCAGCAGCGTAGCAGACAACTTCTATGGCTACACCTTC
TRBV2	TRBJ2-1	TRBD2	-	CASSLSSGGGGEQFF	TGTGCCAGCAGCCTTTCTAGCGGGGGGGGTGGTGAGCAGTTCTTC
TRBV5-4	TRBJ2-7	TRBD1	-	CASSLQGGAYEQYF	TGTGCCAGCAGCTTACAGGGGGGAGCCTACGAGCAGTACTTC
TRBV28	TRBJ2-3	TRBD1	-	CASSLGWDSRTDTQYF	TGTGCCAGCAGCCTAGGATGGGACAGCCGCACAGATACGCAGTATTTT
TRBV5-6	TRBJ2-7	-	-	CASSRDIGYEQYF	TGTGCCAGCAGCCGGGACATCGGCTACGAGCAGTACTTC
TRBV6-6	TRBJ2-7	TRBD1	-	CASSYSGQGDYEQYF	TGTGCCAGCAGTTACTCCGGACAGGGGGACTACGAGCAGTACTTC
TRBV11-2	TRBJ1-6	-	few	CASSLDPDPNSPLHF	TGTGCCAGCAGCTTAGACCCCGATCCTAATTCACCCCTCCACTTT